This entry lists 13 T cell receptor beta chains sequenced from one sample in a study of cytomegalovirus exposure and HLA in healthy donors (dated by TCRdb to about 2017). The receptor library was made with the immunoSEQ multiplex PCR assay. A mixture of 60 forward primers for TCR Vbeta segments and 13 reverse primers for TCR Jbeta segments was used in the multiplex PCR. TCRdb took over this immuneACCESS table, retaining in-frame rearrangements with V and J assigned. Such tables are incomplete; in checked studies, under half of the missing clones stem from an unresolved V gene, and the remainder is unexplained. Present in this sample are more than 110,000 clones, approximately 79% of which were seen just once. The top ten constitute about 1% of the sample. The sequenced sample was PBMCs. The receptors stem from a young man in good health and CMV-seronegative.

The chain recombines TRBV5-5 with TRBJ1-1, with a tentative D call TRBD1 (6 bases). Trimming took off 0 bases at V and 9 bases at J, with 15 bases between the two ends. Germline lookup yields CDR1 SGHKS and CDR2 YYEKEE (reference sequence). The CDR3 is 14 residues long. The CDR3 here is CASSLVAGEFQAFF. The CDR3 DNA sequence: TGTGCCAGCAGCTTGGTGGCAGGGGAGTTCCAAGCTTTCTTT. Filled out from reference TRBV5-5 and TRBJ1-1, the complete variable domain reads DAGVTQSPTHLIKTRGQQVTLRCSPISGHKSVSWYQQVLGQGPQFIFQYYEKEERGRGNFPDRFSARQFPNYSSELNVNALLLGDSALYLCASSLVAGEFQAFFGQGTRLTVV.

The chain employs TRBV2 and TRBJ2-7, with D maybe TRBD1 (5 bases). This CDR3 has 16 amino acids. Between the trimmed V and J ends, which lost 5 bases and 2 bases, there was a span of 19 bases. Germline CDR1 and CDR2: SNHLY and FYNNEI. As DNA, the CDR3 is TGTGCCAGCAGTCAAGACGGTACAGGACGGACCTACGAGCAGTACTTC. Translating gives CASSQDGTGRTYEQYF.

V is TRBV4-2 and J is TRBJ1-2; the D gene is possibly TRBD1 (6 bases). The CDR3 is made up of 15 amino acids. Germline assignment: CDR1 LGHNA and CDR2 YNFKEQ. Trimming left V 0 bases short and J 8 bases short, with 16 bases between. The chain's CDR3 is CASSQDSDSSWGYTF. DNA of the CDR3: TGTGCCAGCAGCCAAGACTCGGACAGTTCGTGGGGCTACACCTTC.

The CDR3, as DNA: TGTGCCAGCAGCTTCCAGGGGGTGGATACGCAGTATTTT. It is translated as CASSFQGVDTQYF. V gene TRBV5-4 combines with J gene TRBJ2-3; 7 bases are shared with TRBD1. Trimming cost V 2 bases and J 6 bases; bases outside gene matches: 3. CDR3 length equals 13 residues. Germline CDR1 is SGHNT and CDR2 is YYREEE (reference sequence).

The chain uses TRBV4-2 and TRBJ1-5; D is undetermined. This CDR3 comprises 15 residues. Germline-derived CDR1 and CDR2 are LGHNA and YNFKEQ. V was trimmed by 1 base and J by 2 bases, leaving 9 bases between them. The CDR3 DNA sequence: TGTGCCAGCAGCCAAGGGAGGGCCGGCAATCAGCCCCAGCATTTT. Its translation: CASSQGRAGNQPQHF.

This rearrangement joins TRBV2 to TRBJ2-2; 12 positions agree with TRBD2. V shed 5 bases and J 6 bases; nucleotides not matched to a gene: 7. Germline V gene sequence: CDR1 SNHLY, CDR2 FYNNEI. The CDR3 loop spans 16 amino acids. CDR3 sequence: CASSKLAGGLSGELFF. The DNA for the CDR3 is TGTGCCAGCAGTAAACTAGCGGGGGGCCTGTCCGGGGAGCTGTTTTTT.

The V call is TRBV7-2, the J call TRBJ1-4; 8 bases map to TRBD1. Germline CDR1 SGHTA, CDR2 FQGNSA. V lost 1 base and J lost 8; bases outside the gene matches: 6. The CDR3 totals 15 residues. The CDR3 here is CASSLGAGGREKLFF. In DNA form, the CDR3 reads TGTGCCAGCAGCTTAGGGGCAGGGGGCAGGGAAAAACTGTTTTTT.

The V call is TRBV5-1, the J call TRBJ1-2; no firm D call. The CDR3 has 14 residues. Germline assignment: CDR1 SGHRS and CDR2 YFSETQ. V lost 0 bases, J lost 2 bases, and 8 bases lay in between. CDR3 sequence: CASSLASQNYGYTF. CDR3 in DNA: TGCGCCAGCAGCTTGGCCAGTCAGAACTATGGCTACACCTTC.

The V gene is TRBV6-5, the J gene TRBJ1-3, with D uncertain. In germline, CDR1 is MNHEY, CDR2 SVGAGI. The CDR3 sequence is 11 residues long. V shed 7 bases and J shed 4 bases, with 5 bases lying between them. The DNA for the CDR3 is TGTGCCAGCATCGGGGGAAACACCATATATTTT. Translating gives CASIGGNTIYF.

V and J are TRBV18 and TRBJ1-3; D may be TRBD1 (6 bases). Between the trimmed V and J ends, which lost 3 bases and 0 bases, there was a span of 9 bases. This CDR3 contains 15 residues. The germline V gene has CDR1 KGHSH and CDR2 LQKENI. The CDR3 DNA is TGTGCCAGCTCACCTGTGACAGGCTCTGGAAACACCATATATTTT. It encodes CASSPVTGSGNTIYF.

The chain links TRBV5-4 to TRBJ1-2; the match to TRBD1 covers 7 bases. Per the germline V gene, CDR1 is SGHNT and CDR2 is YYREEE (reference sequence). The CDR3 has 14 residues. Trimming at V came to 4 bases and at J to 1 base, leaving 4 bases not matched to a gene. The CDR3 here is CASSQDRVNYGYTF. CDR3 coding DNA: TGTGCCAGCAGCCAAGACAGGGTTAACTATGGCTACACCTTC.

V gene TRBV10-3 combines with J gene TRBJ2-7, with D possibly being TRBD1 (5 bases). Trimming pared 2 bases from V and 1 base from J, leaving 6 bases between. Germline lookup yields CDR1 ENHRY and CDR2 SYGVKD. This CDR3 is 13 amino acids long. CDR3 DNA: TGTGCCATCAGTGAGCGACAGTCCTACGAGCAGTACTTC. Encoded protein: CAISERQSYEQYF.

V is TRBV12-5 and J is TRBJ1-1, with D unresolved. CDR1 and CDR2 from the germline V gene are LGHNT and FRNRAP. This CDR3 comprises 15 residues. V was shortened by 1 base and J by 0 bases, with 9 bases between the two germline ends. The CDR3 protein is CASGLGQHMNTEAFF. As DNA, the CDR3 is TGTGCTAGTGGTTTGGGACAACACATGAACACTGAAGCTTTCTTT.